This T cell receptor beta chain was sequenced in a study of T cells in Graves' hyperthyroidism and ophthalmopathy. Overall study context: Upon initial diagnosis and before any treatment, peripheral blood was collected.

This CDR3 region has 12 residues. Germline-derived CDR1 and CDR2 are SGHRS and YFSETQ. V shed 1 base and J shed 7 bases, with 8 bases lying between them. RNA transcripts gave rise to amplified TCR beta CDR3 regions. An initial round of RT-PCR targeting the TCR CDR3 relied on the HTBI primer set. TCRdb analysed the multiplex PCR reads with MiXCR anew, one entry per CDR3 protein. The data show some 600,000 distinct CDR3 sequences, approximately 15% seen once. The study, taken as a whole, reports: In the blood, most expanded thyroid clonotypes above 0.001 appeared as well.

This clonotype came up a few times. Its specificity is not known. Clinical symptoms, serum thyroxine and TRAb, thyroid ultrasound and orbital computed tomography together formed the diagnostic basis. The clonotype comes from a woman in her 30s with Graves' hyperthyroidism that later progressed to Graves' ophthalmopathy. The chain combines TRBV5-1 with TRBJ1-1, with D uncertain. Sequenced input: blood. The CDR3 sequence: CASSLSGFEAFF. CDR3 DNA sequence: TGCGCCAGCAGCTTGTCGGGGTTTGAAGCTTTCTTT.